What follows is one T cell receptor beta chain and its context. What it binds is not known. The data were taken from a study of beta chain features in type 1 diabetes. Study in general: Patients did not differ from healthy donors in age, gender or cell yield. Study conclusions and caveats: Reduced insertions and increased deletions marked VDJ junctions in type 1 diabetes patients. In all four CD4+ subsets, TCRB CDR3 length was significantly, moderately reduced in type 1 diabetes.

The CDR3 is 16 amino acids. Germline V gives CDR1 WNHNN, CDR2 SYGVQD (reference sequence). Reverse transcribing all isolated RNA meant expressed TCRB transcripts were sequenced. Sequencing was performed with immunoSEQ multiplex PCR; in TCRdb, only in-frame clones are kept and a portion is missing. Of about 41,000 clones listed, approximately 61% are singletons. The source of this sequence is a man aged 25-45 years with type 1 diabetes. Some clones in this sample may be carry-over from other donors' samples. Sequenced sample: Tregs from blood. The chain combines TRBV10-1 with TRBJ2-5, with TRBD2 matching over 11 bases. The tail of the sequence fits TRBJ2-7 better, so the J call may be wrong. CDR3 sequence reads: CASSDSTSGGAYEQYF. The CDR3 coding sequence is TGCGCCAGCAGTGACTCAACTAGCGGGGGCGCCTACGAGCAGTACTTC.